This TCR beta chain came from a study of blood T cell repertoires in COVID-19 (dated by TCRdb to about 2020). Notes on the research overall: Collaborator samples came from the United States, Italy and Spain and covered acute and convalescent phases of COVID-19. The samples were drawn from the first 160 participants of the ongoing ImmuneRACE study and from roughly 1,300 subjects provided by 6 global collaborators. Sample metadata almost always included a de-identified subject ID, COVID-19 status, age in years and sex. The prospective study material was composed of cDNA or gDNA derived from T cells, B-cell-depleted T cells, or PBMCs. The repertoires were released in a freely available public database intended as a resource for research on the immune response to SARS-CoV-2. Subjects who had been exposed to COVID-19, were actively infected with it, or had recovered from it provided the deeply sampled blood TCRbeta repertoires that made up the dataset. Where available, HLA class I and class II types were obtained from metadata supplied by the sample provider rather than from assay-based typing. Here is what the overall study found, with its caveats: The amount of clinical and demographic metadata varied by source and participant and was provided uncurated.

According to the germline V gene, CDR1 reads MGHRA and CDR2 reads YSYEKL. V loses 2 bases, J loses 3 bases, and the germline ends lie 7 bases apart. From the cysteine up to the phenylalanine, the CDR3 has a length of 14 residues. CDR3 DNA is the only sequence kept; it has 42 bases, read in frame from the first base. Notes on this clone: Its target antigen remains unknown. No base qualities exist here, and no much larger clone lies one base off it.

TCRbeta CDR3 regions were amplified from genomic DNA using the immunoSEQ Assay, a bias-controlled multiplex PCR. Turning to the authors' computational methods: Nucleated cell counts per sample were estimated from amplification of reference gene primers within the assay. To quantify the absolute abundance of each unique TCRbeta CDR3 rearrangement, sequence reads were collapsed and filtered. Productive Simpson clonality was computed per sample as the square root of Simpson's diversity index over productive rearrangements. TCRdb's version of the immuneACCESS table is confined to in-frame rearrangements and falls short of the full clone set. An unresolved V gene accounts for under half of the shortfall where checked; the remainder is of unknown origin. V and J calls and clone size are copied from that table; D and trimming were computed from the DNA. This sample comprises tens of thousands of clones, 87% of them detected only once. Approximately 4.7% of the sample goes to the ten largest clones.

Collaborating institutions collected whole blood in K2EDTA tubes following their own protocols. For TCRbeta analysis, collaborators shipped samples as frozen whole blood, isolated PBMCs, or DNA extracted from either of those sample types. The TCR was taken from a human donor in a cohort sampled during active COVID-19. The sequence joins TRBV4-1 to TRBJ1-4; a tentative D match to TRBD1 spans 5 bases. Sample: peripheral blood. CDR3 region: CASSQRTPNEKLFF. The DNA reads as follows: TGCGCCAGCAGCCAACGGACACCTAATGAAAAACTGTTTTTT.